A single sample is the source of the 8 T cell receptor beta chains below, sequenced in a study of identical twins. TCRdb re-derived calls from the 5' RACE reads in MiXCR, one entry per CDR3 protein. The sample consists of hundreds of thousands of distinct CDR3 sequences, 21% of them appearing once. These data were likewise used in another study, on T cells expressing NK-cell markers.

Sample: PBMCs. These receptors were taken from a woman aged 18-35 years in good health.

This clonotype was detected ten times or more. This chain links TRBV7-2 with TRBJ2-3, with D hard to call. Trimming cost V 4 bases and J 2 bases, with 10 bases left between them. CDR3 size: 14 residues. Germline loops: CDR1 SGHTA, CDR2 FQGNSA. CDR3 in amino acids: CASSSRGVTDTQYF. DNA for the CDR3: TGTGCCAGCAGCTCGCGAGGAGTCACAGATACGCAGTATTTT.

The chain has TRBV19 and TRBJ2-7; D unresolved. V lost 3 bases, J lost 5 bases, and 11 bases lay in between. Germline V gene data show CDR1 as LNHDA and CDR2 as SQIVND (reference sequence). This CDR3 contains 13 residues. The CDR3 DNA reads as TGTGCCAGTAGTATCGTGGGGTGGGACGAGCAGTACTTC. It encodes CASSIVGWDEQYF.

The rearrangement joins TRBV7-9 to TRBJ2-7; D may be TRBD1 (6 bases). Germline CDR1 SEHNR, CDR2 FQNEAQ (reference sequence). This CDR3 contains 13 residues. Deletions cut 6 bases from V and 5 bases from J, with 14 bases between. CDR3 protein: CASREIQGNEQYF. CDR3 DNA: TGTGCCAGCAGGGAAATACAGGGTAACGAGCAGTACTTC.

This clonotype appeared a few times. This chain links TRBV6-1 with TRBJ2-1; TRBD2 matches 8 bases. The CDR3 consists of 18 residues. V shed 7 bases and J 0 bases; nucleotides not matched to a gene: 14. In germline, CDR1 is MNHNS, CDR2 SASEGT. The CDR3 bases are TGTGCCAGCACAACCCTATTCGGGAGGGGCCTCTCCTACAATGAGCAGTTCTTC. It is translated as CASTTLFGRGLSYNEQFF.

This clonotype was recorded many times. The chain employs TRBV20-1 and TRBJ2-5; 9 bases are a match to TRBD1. The germline gives CDR1 DFQATT, CDR2 SNEGSKA (reference sequence). Trimming cost V 4 bases and J 3 bases; bases outside gene matches: 3. CDR3 length equals 13 residues. CDR3 bases: TGCAGTGCTACCCGGGACAGGGAAGAGACCCAGTACTTC. Residues: CSATRDREETQYF.

This clonotype was seen more than once but under ten times. The chain combines TRBV27 with TRBJ2-7, with 8 nucleotides matching TRBD1. Germline loops: CDR1 MNHEY, CDR2 SMNVEV (reference sequence). V was pared by 5 bases and J by 0 bases, with 9 bases of the junction left unmatched. The CDR3 is made up of 16 amino acids. The CDR3 region is CASSPGQGPSSYEQYF. CDR3 DNA: TGTGCCAGCAGTCCAGGACAGGGCCCGAGCTCCTACGAGCAGTACTTC.

The rearrangement joins TRBV9 to TRBJ1-2, with a tentative D call TRBD1 (6 bases). The CDR3 length is 14 residues. In germline, CDR1 is SGDLS, CDR2 YYNGEE. Trimming removed 2 bases at V and 4 bases at J, with 12 bases between. CDR3 region: CASSVAGASYGYTF. The DNA for the CDR3 is TGTGCCAGCAGCGTCGCGGGGGCATCCTATGGCTACACCTTC.

Here the CDR3 reads CSARENSMGNTEAFF. CDR3 nucleotides: TGCAGTGCTAGAGAGAATTCAATGGGGAACACTGAAGCTTTCTTT. The chain couples TRBV20-1 to TRBJ1-1; D is uncertain. V was trimmed by 0 bases and J by 1 base, leaving 12 bases between them. This CDR3 region has 15 residues. Germline V lookup: CDR1 DFQATT, CDR2 SNEGSKA (reference sequence).